The clone carrying this TCR beta chain was seen more than once but under ten times. This record comes from a study of T cell repertoires in cytomegalovirus infection. On the study more broadly: Matching HLA type and CMV infection were both indicated by public TCR beta signatures.

Trimming stripped 0 bases from V and 4 bases from J, with 9 bases between. Germline values: CDR1 LNHNV, CDR2 YYDKDF (reference sequence). The CDR3 is 14 residues long. A single record per CDR3 protein comes from TCRdb applying MiXCR to the reads. In the table there are some 440,000 distinct CDR3 sequences, approximately 30% of which are singletons. The clonotype comes from a human donor in good health (CMV status not recorded). Some clones in this sample may be carry-over from other donors' samples. The sample comprised PBMCs. The rearrangement joins TRBV15 to TRBJ2-5, with D tentatively TRBD2 (6 bases). DNA of the CDR3: TGTGCCACCAGCAGAGATGTGGGGGGAGAGACCCAGTACTTC. This codes for CATSRDVGGETQYF.